Each of the 32 T cell receptor beta chains below was sequenced from the same sample in a study of siplizumab effects on memory and regulatory T cells. Profiled with immunoSEQ multiplex PCR; TCRdb holds only in-frame clones, not every one. In the table there are 100,000 to 120,000 clones, roughly 92% of which are singletons. The sample consisted of CD4+ T cells sorted from blood. The receptors stem from a human donor in good health.

The CDR3 nucleotides are TGTGCCAGCAGTAGAGACGGTCGACCTAATTCACCCCTCCACTTT. This encodes CASSRDGRPNSPLHF. V gene TRBV6-5 combines with J gene TRBJ1-6; D not resolved. V dropped 5 bases and J dropped 6 bases, with 14 bases sitting between them. The CDR3 sequence is 15 residues long. Germline lookup yields CDR1 MNHEY and CDR2 SVGAGI.

The CDR3 nucleotides read TGTGCCAGCACCGTACAGGGTTCCTATAATTCACCCCTCCACTTT. Its translation is CASTVQGSYNSPLHF. This chain links TRBV2 with TRBJ1-6; D possibly corresponds to TRBD1 (6 bases). Per the germline V gene, CDR1 is SNHLY and CDR2 is FYNNEI. The CDR3 spans 15 residues. V gave up 7 bases and J gave up 1 base, with 11 bases separating them.

V is TRBV5-6 and J is TRBJ1-2; D unclear. This CDR3 region has 14 residues. Trimming took off 0 bases at V and 3 bases at J, with 9 bases between the two ends. CDR1 and CDR2 (germline): SGHDT, YYEEEE. CDR3 region: CASSLEGSYYGYTF. Here the CDR3 DNA reads TGTGCCAGCAGCTTGGAAGGTTCCTACTATGGCTACACCTTC. Supplemented by reference TRBV5-6 and TRBJ1-2, the full variable domain reads DAGVTQSPTHLIKTRGQQVTLRCSPKSGHDTVSWYQQALGQGPQFIFQYYEEEERQRGNFPDRFSGHQFPNYSSELNVNALLLGDSALYLCASSLEGSYYGYTFGSGTRLTVV.

This clone occurred a few times. The rearrangement joins TRBV7-3 to TRBJ2-1; perhaps TRBD2 as D (7 bases). Germline V gives CDR1 SGHTA, CDR2 FQGTGA. The V end was cut by 7 bases, the J end by 10 bases, with 17 bases between. The CDR3 length is 13 residues. Written as DNA, the CDR3 is TGTGCCAGCACCCAGGGGCGGGAGTACGAGCAGTTCTTC. It translates to CASTQGREYEQFF.

This chain connects TRBV27 to TRBJ1-5; D gene unclear. This CDR3 is 13 amino acids long. Trimming stripped 3 bases from V and 7 bases from J, with 10 bases between. Germline lookup yields CDR1 MNHEY and CDR2 SMNVEV (reference sequence). The CDR3 coding sequence is TGTGCCAGCAGTTTCCAGGCGGAACAGCCCCAGCATTTT. This encodes CASSFQAEQPQHF.

This clone was seen many times. The V call is TRBV6-1, the J call TRBJ1-1; D is possibly TRBD1 (5 bases). V shed 7 bases and J shed 11 bases, with 14 bases lying between them. This CDR3 has 11 amino acids. Germline V gene data show CDR1 as MNHNS and CDR2 as SASEGT. Here the CDR3 reads CASMEGRVAFF. DNA for the CDR3: TGTGCCAGCATGGAGGGCAGGGTTGCTTTCTTT.

The chain carries TRBV4-1 and TRBJ2-2; D is uncertain. The V gene lost 0 bases and the J gene lost 7 bases, with 9 bases spanning the gap. The CDR3 length is 14 residues. CDR1 MGHRA and CDR2 YSYEKL come from the germline V gene. The CDR3 bases are TGCGCCAGCAGCCAAGATGGGGTCCGCGGGGAGCTGTTTTTT. Encoded protein: CASSQDGVRGELFF.

The chain employs TRBV5-1 and TRBJ2-5; no clear D gene. The CDR3 extends over 14 amino acids. Germline CDR1 reads SGHRS; CDR2 reads YFSETQ. V shed 0 bases and J shed 4 bases, with 10 bases lying between them. CDR3 sequence reads: CASSLVGQLETQYF. CDR3 nucleotide sequence: TGCGCCAGCAGCTTGGTAGGGCAGCTAGAGACCCAGTACTTC.

The rearrangement uses TRBV23-1 and TRBJ2-5, with D possibly TRBD2 on 5 matching bases. TRBV23-1 is recorded as an ORF, its role being uncertain. Trimming cost V 8 bases and J 2 bases, with 18 bases left between them. The CDR3 spans 15 residues. CDR3 nucleotide sequence: TGCGCCAGCGGCAGGAGGCGCGTTGGGCAAGAGACCCAGTACTTC. Translating gives CASGRRRVGQETQYF.

The V gene is TRBV5-4, the J gene TRBJ1-2; tentative D call: TRBD1 (5 bases). V dropped 4 bases and J dropped 4 bases, with 8 bases sitting between them. CDR3 length: 12 residues. The germline CDR1 and CDR2 sequences are SGHNT and YYREEE (reference sequence). DNA of the CDR3: TGTGCCAGCAGCCCCGACAGCTATGGCTACACCTTC. Its protein product is CASSPDSYGYTF. Using reference TRBV5-4 and TRBJ1-2 for the parts outside the CDR3, the full variable domain is ETGVTQSPTHLIKTRGQQVTLRCSSQSGHNTVSWYQQALGQGPQFIFQYYREEENGRGNFPPRFSGLQFPNYSSELNVNALELDDSALYLCASSPDSYGYTFGSGTRLTVV.

This chain uses TRBV5-1 with TRBJ2-1, with a weak D call TRBD2 (5 bases). V was clipped by 4 bases and J by 2 bases, with 16 bases between them. Germline V gives CDR1 SGHRS, CDR2 YFSETQ. The CDR3 sequence is 16 residues long. The CDR3 nucleotides are TGCGCCAGCAGCCCGATGGCGGGCGGTGCCTACAATGAGCAGTTCTTC. Its translation is CASSPMAGGAYNEQFF.

V is TRBV10-2 and J is TRBJ2-3; D not certain. The germline V and J ends were trimmed by 3 bases and 2 bases, with 12 bases remaining between them. This CDR3 spans 15 amino acids. CDR1 is WSHSY, CDR2 SAAADI, per germline. The CDR3 is CASSDLRPSTDTQYF. As DNA, the CDR3 is TGCGCCAGCAGTGACCTTCGTCCTTCCACAGATACGCAGTATTTT.

The V call is TRBV5-4, the J call TRBJ1-1; D possibly corresponds to TRBD1 (5 bases). Trimming removed 0 bases at V and 0 bases at J, with 9 bases between. This CDR3 is 15 amino acids long. In germline, CDR1 is SGHNT, CDR2 YYREEE (reference sequence). For the CDR3, the DNA is TGTGCCAGCAGCTTGGGAGGGGCGTTGAACACTGAAGCTTTCTTT. This encodes CASSLGGALNTEAFF.

The chain joins TRBV7-8 to TRBJ2-2; D not resolved. This CDR3 spans 14 amino acids. Per the germline V gene, CDR1 is SGHVS and CDR2 is FQNEAQ. V was pared by 7 bases and J by 0 bases, with 9 bases between. In nucleotides, the CDR3 is TGTGCCAGCACGGGCTTAGCGAACACCGGGGAGCTGTTTTTT. This encodes CASTGLANTGELFF.

The genes are TRBV5-1 and TRBJ2-1; 8 bases are shared with TRBD1. This CDR3 region has 15 residues. Germline values: CDR1 SGHRS, CDR2 YFSETQ. V dropped 2 bases and J dropped 9; count of bases not matched to a gene: 10. The CDR3 region is CASSLSPGQGGEQFF. The DNA for the CDR3 is TGCGCCAGCAGCTTATCGCCCGGACAGGGAGGTGAGCAGTTCTTC. Filled out from reference TRBV5-1 and TRBJ2-1, the complete variable domain reads KAGVTQTPRYLIKTRGQQVTLSCSPISGHRSVSWYQQTPGQGLQFLFEYFSETQRNKGNFPGRFSGRQFSNSRSEMNVSTLELGDSALYLCASSLSPGQGGEQFFGPGTRLTVL.

The chain couples TRBV15 to TRBJ1-4, with a possible D match to TRBD1 (5 bases). Germline loops: CDR1 LNHNV, CDR2 YYDKDF (reference sequence). V lost 1 base and J lost 3, with 12 bases in between. This CDR3 is built from 16 residues. This CDR3 is CATSRGEGRANEKLFF. The CDR3 nucleotides are TGTGCCACCAGCAGAGGGGAGGGGAGGGCTAATGAAAAACTGTTTTTT.

The V and J genes are TRBV7-8 and TRBJ2-6; D unclear. The CDR3 runs 15 residues. V dropped 5 bases and J dropped 0 bases, with 8 bases sitting between them. The germline V gene encodes CDR1 SGHVS and CDR2 FQNEAQ. CDR3 sequence reads: CASSPPFSGANVLTF. As DNA, the CDR3 is TGTGCCAGCAGCCCCCCCTTCTCTGGGGCCAACGTCCTGACTTTC.

V usage is TRBV29-1 and J usage is TRBJ1-2; 8 nucleotides align to TRBD1. V was pared by 5 bases and J by 4 bases, with 21 bases of the junction left unmatched. This CDR3 has 18 amino acids. Germline lookup yields CDR1 SQVTM and CDR2 ANQGSEA. CDR3 protein: CSVKKHGTGRVQSYGYTF. The CDR3 nucleotides read TGCAGCGTTAAAAAACACGGGACAGGCCGCGTTCAATCCTATGGCTACACCTTC.

The chain carries TRBV4-1 and TRBJ2-5; 9 nucleotides match TRBD1. This CDR3 comprises 15 residues. V lost 4 bases and J lost 4; bases outside the gene matches: 7. Germline V CDR1 and CDR2: MGHRA, YSYEKL. The DNA of the CDR3 is TGCGCCAGCAGCCCGGGACAGGGAAGGGGAGAGACCCAGTACTTC. Its protein product is CASSPGQGRGETQYF.

The gene calls are TRBV25-1 and TRBJ1-2; D ambiguous. The CDR3 covers 15 residues. The V end was cut by 2 bases, the J end by 5 bases, with 15 bases between. Germline CDR1 reads MGHDK; CDR2 reads SYGVNS. CDR3 sequence reads: CASSERTGSSYGYTF. The CDR3, as DNA: TGTGCCAGCAGTGAACGGACCGGGTCCTCTTATGGCTACACCTTC.

The chain uses TRBV29-1 and TRBJ1-1, with 9 bases aligning to TRBD1. Trimming cost V 8 bases and J 6 bases; bases outside gene matches: 16. Germline V lookup: CDR1 SQVTM, CDR2 ANQGSEA. The CDR3 is made up of 15 amino acids. The CDR3 loop is CSSNKRDRDAAEAFF. CDR3 bases: TGCAGCTCCAACAAGAGGGACAGGGACGCAGCTGAAGCTTTCTTT.

The V and J genes are TRBV19 and TRBJ2-7; tentatively, D is TRBD1 or TRBD2 (6 bases each). This CDR3 is 16 amino acids long. Trimming removed 1 base at V and 5 bases at J, with 18 bases between. Per germline, CDR1 LNHDA and CDR2 SQIVND (reference sequence). The CDR3 DNA reads TGTGCCAGTAGTATAGGGGTCTGGAGGGGGATGAACGAGCAGTACTTC. This translates into CASSIGVWRGMNEQYF.

As regards this clone: At the DNA level, this CDR3 is encoded by other sequences in the same sample as well. This chain uses TRBV19 with TRBJ1-5; 7 nucleotides align to TRBD1. Germline assignment: CDR1 LNHDA and CDR2 SQIVND (reference sequence). This CDR3 is built from 15 residues. Unmatched junction bases numbered 4, after V lost 1 base and J lost 4 bases. The CDR3 here is CASSIGGGGNQPQHF. Here the CDR3 DNA reads TGTGCCAGTAGTATAGGAGGGGGCGGAAATCAGCCCCAGCATTTT.

The chain carries TRBV5-4 and TRBJ1-2; 8 bases line up with TRBD1. Germline V gene sequence: CDR1 SGHNT, CDR2 YYREEE (reference sequence). V trimming: 5 bases; J trimming: 5 bases; junction bases outside the gene matches: 11. This CDR3 comprises 15 residues. The CDR3 nucleotides read TGTGCCAGCAGGGGTGGACAGGGCACATCTTATGGCTACACCTTC. Translation: CASRGGQGTSYGYTF.

The chain has TRBV19 and TRBJ1-1, with D maybe TRBD1 (5 bases). Between the trimmed V and J ends, which lost 0 bases and 4 bases, there was a span of 12 bases. CDR1 and CDR2 (germline): LNHDA, SQIVND (reference sequence). CDR3 size: 15 residues. For the CDR3, the DNA is TGTGCCAGTAGTATAGATCGGCGGGGGAGCACTGAAGCTTTCTTT. Encoded protein: CASSIDRRGSTEAFF.

This rearrangement joins TRBV14 to TRBJ1-2; tentatively, D is TRBD1 (5 bases). The V gene's germline CDR1 is SGHDN and CDR2 FVKESK. The CDR3 covers 15 residues. The V end was cut by 5 bases, the J end by 4 bases, with 17 bases between. The CDR3 is CASSSRTGTAYGYTF. The DNA of the CDR3 is TGTGCCAGCAGCTCGCGGACCGGGACTGCCTATGGCTACACCTTC. Based on the CDR3 plus reference TRBV14 and TRBJ1-2, the full variable domain is EAGVTQFPSHSVIEKGQTVTLRCDPISGHDNLYWYRRVMGKEIKFLLHFVKESKQDESGMPNNRFLAERTGGTYSTLKVQPAELEDSGVYFCASSSRTGTAYGYTFGSGTRLTVV.

The chain recombines TRBV14 with TRBJ2-5; D is ambiguous. The CDR3 spans 12 residues. Trimming cost V 1 base and J 4 bases, with 4 bases left between them. The V gene's germline CDR1 is SGHDN and CDR2 FVKESK. CDR3 in amino acids: CASSQVIETQYF. The CDR3 DNA is TGTGCCAGCAGCCAAGTAATAGAGACCCAGTACTTC. The full variable domain, its missing parts supplied by reference TRBV14 and TRBJ2-5, is EAGVTQFPSHSVIEKGQTVTLRCDPISGHDNLYWYRRVMGKEIKFLLHFVKESKQDESGMPNNRFLAERTGGTYSTLKVQPAELEDSGVYFCASSQVIETQYFGPGTRLLVL.

The CDR3 bases are TGCAGCGCGACGGGCTCGACTGGAAACACCATATATTTT. This codes for CSATGSTGNTIYF. The chain combines TRBV29-1 with TRBJ1-3; D unclear. V lost 7 bases to trimming and J lost 2 bases, with 12 bases between them. The CDR3 is 13 residues long. Germline V lookup: CDR1 SQVTM, CDR2 ANQGSEA.

The chain recombines TRBV6-4 with TRBJ2-3, with 7 bases matching TRBD1. With 6 bases clipped from V and 4 bases from J, the junction kept 7 bases outside the gene matches. The CDR3 is 14 amino acids. Germline lookup yields CDR1 MRHNA and CDR2 SNTAGT. The CDR3: CASSRAQGADTQYF. DNA of the CDR3: TGTGCCAGCAGCCGAGCTCAGGGGGCAGATACGCAGTATTTT.

V is TRBV4-1 and J is TRBJ2-1, with 12 nucleotides matching TRBD2. The CDR3 has 17 amino acids. V shed 2 bases and J 10 bases; nucleotides not matched to a gene: 12. Germline V gene data show CDR1 as MGHRA and CDR2 as YSYEKL. The CDR3 DNA reads TGCGCCAGCAGCCAACGATGGGCTAGCGGGGGGGCCCACGAGCAGTTCTTC. It translates to CASSQRWASGGAHEQFF.

This chain links TRBV7-8 with TRBJ1-5; the D gene is possibly TRBD1 (5 bases). CDR1 and CDR2 (germline): SGHVS, FQNEAQ. CDR3 size: 16 residues. The ends were cut back, 6 bases at V and 5 bases at J, with 20 bases in the middle. The CDR3, as DNA: TGTGCCAGCAGTCCCCCTGGTCGGGGGAGACATCAGCCCCAGCATTTT. Translated: CASSPPGRGRHQPQHF.

The chain uses TRBV4-1 and TRBJ1-4; D uncertain. CDR1 MGHRA and CDR2 YSYEKL come from the germline V gene. The CDR3 is 14 amino acids. V lost 5 bases, J lost 5 bases, and 12 bases lay in between. The CDR3 loop is CASSFRAVNEKLFF. The CDR3 region has the DNA TGCGCCAGCAGCTTCCGGGCCGTAAATGAAAAACTGTTTTTT.